This is a list of T cell receptor beta chains from one sample in a study of T cell repertoires in cytomegalovirus infection. These receptors have no identified antigens. TCRdb re-analysed the reads in MiXCR, keeping a single row per CDR3 protein. The sample lists 700,000 to 900,000 distinct CDR3 sequences; almost 30% were seen once. The sequenced sample was cultured CD8+ T cells from PBMCs, obtained from culture after CMV antigen stimulation. The source is a human donor in good health (CMV status not recorded). Some clones in this sample may be carry-over from other donors' samples. CDR3s include the opening cysteine and the closing phenylalanine or tryptophan. The order of the fields is D gene, clone size, CDR3 length, J gene, V gene, CDR3 DNA, CDR3 protein. A D gene is named only where the DNA matches it firmly. A row's size may be missing; if present it is once, few, many or a size class.

D: .
size: .
length: 16
J: TRBJ1-1
V: TRBV14
DNA: TGTGCCAGCAGCCAAGATTGGGCAGGGGCCAACACTGAAGCTTTCTTT
CDR3: CASSQDWAGANTEAFF

D: .
size: .
length: 15
J: TRBJ2-1
V: TRBV19
DNA: TGTGCCAGTACTCCCGGAGGCACAGTCTACAATGAGCAGTTCTTC
CDR3: CASTPGGTVYNEQFF

D: TRBD1
size: .
length: 15
J: TRBJ2-1
V: TRBV14
DNA: TGTGCCAGCACCGTTACCGGGACAGCCCCCAATGAGCAGTTCTTC
CDR3: CASTVTGTAPNEQFF

D: .
size: few
length: 16
J: TRBJ1-1
V: TRBV10-3
DNA: TGTGCCATCAGTGTAGATAAAACCGGACAGAATACTGAAGCTTTCTTT
CDR3: CAISVDKTGQNTEAFF

D: .
size: .
length: 16
J: TRBJ2-3
V: TRBV7-2
DNA: TGTGCCAGCAGCTCCGTGGGGGGGGCCTTCACAGATACGCAGTATTTT
CDR3: CASSSVGGAFTDTQYF

D: .
size: .
length: 12
J: TRBJ2-5
V: TRBV7-9
DNA: TGTGCCAGCAGCGTACTCAAAGAGACCCAGTACTTC
CDR3: CASSVLKETQYF

D: TRBD1
size: .
length: 16
J: TRBJ1-2
V: TRBV18
DNA: TGTGCCAGCTCACACTCCGGGACAGACCCTAACTATGGCTACACCTTC
CDR3: CASSHSGTDPNYGYTF

D: .
size: .
length: 16
J: TRBJ2-2
V: TRBV7-9
DNA: TGTGCCAGCAGAGACCTGGGCCAGATGAACACCGGGGAGCTGTTTTTT
CDR3: CASRDLGQMNTGELFF

D: TRBD2
size: few
length: 19
J: TRBJ2-1
V: TRBV6-2/TRBV6-3
DNA: TGTGCCAGCAAAACCCTTATTGGCGCTAGCGGGGCCTCCTACAATGAGCAGTTCTTC
CDR3: CASKTLIGASGASYNEQFF

D: .
size: .
length: 16
J: TRBJ2-5
V: TRBV4-1
DNA: TGCGCCAGCAGCCAAACCCCTCGGGCCTCCCAAGAGACCCAGTACTTC
CDR3: CASSQTPRASQETQYF

D: .
size: many
length: 15
J: TRBJ1-6
V: TRBV7-2
DNA: TGTGCCAGCAGCCGCACGAACTTCCTTAATTCACCCCTCCACTTT
CDR3: CASSRTNFLNSPLHF

D: TRBD2
size: .
length: 16
J: TRBJ2-1
V: TRBV27
DNA: TGTGCCAGCAGTTTATTGGCTAGCGGGTCTAGCAATGAGCAGTTCTTC
CDR3: CASSLLASGSSNEQFF

D: .
size: .
length: 21
J: TRBJ1-3
V: TRBV11-2
DNA: TGTGCCAGCAGCCCCTACCCCGGGGTGGCGGGGCTTCAATTCTCTGGAAACACCATATATTTT
CDR3: CASSPYPGVAGLQFSGNTIYF

D: TRBD1
size: .
length: 17
J: TRBJ1-2
V: TRBV7-3
DNA: TGTGCCAGCAGCTTAATTCGGGGACAGAGGAGGCACTATGGCTACACCTTC
CDR3: CASSLIRGQRRHYGYTF

D: TRBD2
size: .
length: 18
J: TRBJ2-1
V: TRBV5-4
DNA: TGTGCCAGCAGCTTAGGGGGTAGCGGGGGGTTGGGTTACAATGAGCAGTTCTTC
CDR3: CASSLGGSGGLGYNEQFF

D: TRBD1
size: many
length: 14
J: TRBJ2-5
V: TRBV27
DNA: TGTGCCAGCAGACCTTGGGACAGCCAAGAGACCCAGTACTTC
CDR3: CASRPWDSQETQYF

D: .
size: .
length: 12
J: TRBJ1-1
V: TRBV7-9
DNA: TGTGCCAGCAGCTTACAGGGAGGGTTTGCTTTCTTT
CDR3: CASSLQGGFAFF

D: TRBD1
size: .
length: 16
J: TRBJ1-1
V: TRBV11-2
DNA: TGTGCCAGCAGCTTGGGGACAGGGGGAGTTTGGACTGAAGCTTTCTTT
CDR3: CASSLGTGGVWTEAFF

D: .
size: many
length: 16
J: TRBJ1-1
V: TRBV7-9
DNA: TGTGCCAGCAGCCCTAGCGGTATACAGGGAACCACTGAAGCTTTCTTT
CDR3: CASSPSGIQGTTEAFF

D: .
size: .
length: 14
J: TRBJ2-1
V: TRBV27
DNA: TGTGCCAGCTGCGTGGGGGGCGCCTACAATGAGCAGTTCTTC
CDR3: CASCVGGAYNEQFF

D: .
size: .
length: 15
J: TRBJ2-3
V: TRBV6-2/TRBV6-3
DNA: TGTGCCAGCAGTGTTGGGGCAACGAGGGGAGATACGCAGTATTTT
CDR3: CASSVGATRGDTQYF

D: .
size: .
length: 13
J: TRBJ2-3
V: TRBV29-1
DNA: TGCAGCGGGCTAGGGGGGACCACAGATACGCAGTATTTT
CDR3: CSGLGGTTDTQYF

D: TRBD1
size: .
length: 17
J: TRBJ1-2
V: TRBV19
DNA: TGTGCCAAGGACAGGGCGAATTTGATAGGTGATAACTATGGCTACACCTTC
CDR3: CAKDRANLIGDNYGYTF

D: .
size: many
length: 12
J: TRBJ2-1
V: TRBV7-2
DNA: TGTGCCAGCAGCTTAGTTCCCAATGAGCAGTTCTTC
CDR3: CASSLVPNEQFF

D: .
size: .
length: 14
J: TRBJ1-1
V: TRBV6-1
DNA: TGTGCCAGCAGGGCAGACGAATGGGACACTGAAGCTTTCTTT
CDR3: CASRADEWDTEAFF

D: .
size: once
length: 15
J: TRBJ2-2
V: TRBV5-4
DNA: TGTGCCAGCAGCTTGGCCCTCGAGGGGATCAGGGAGCTGTTTTTT
CDR3: CASSLALEGIRELFF

D: .
size: few
length: 11
J: TRBJ1-2
V: TRBV6-5
DNA: TGTGCCAGCTGGTCAGGGAGCGGCTACACCTTC
CDR3: CASWSGSGYTF

D: TRBD2
size: .
length: 14
J: TRBJ2-2
V: TRBV24-1
DNA: TGTGCCACCAGGGGCGGGGGAGCGGCCGGGGAGCTGTTTTTT
CDR3: CATRGGGAAGELFF

D: .
size: .
length: 15
J: TRBJ2-5
V: TRBV4-3
DNA: TGCGCCAGCAGCCAAGATATGGGGGTGTGGGAGACCCAGTACTTC
CDR3: CASSQDMGVWETQYF

D: .
size: few
length: 15
J: TRBJ1-5
V: TRBV7-2
DNA: TGTGCCAGCAGTAGTTTCAGTGGGAGCAATCAGCCCCAGCATTTT
CDR3: CASSSFSGSNQPQHF

D: .
size: few
length: 13
J: TRBJ2-5
V: TRBV7-6
DNA: TGTGCCAGCAGCTTTCCGGGTTGGGAGACCCAGTACTTC
CDR3: CASSFPGWETQYF